Described below is a single TCR beta chain sequence and its context. This clone was detected a few times. What antigen it recognizes has not been identified. The record has no base qualities; no much larger clone is one base away. Taken from the germline V gene (reference sequence), the CDR1 and CDR2 loops are SGHNT and YYREEE. The CDR3, from cysteine to phenylalanine, totals 17 residues. CDR3 DNA only is kept here, 51 bases in frame from base 1. Unmatched junction bases come to 10, with V trimmed by 3 bases and J by 4 bases. This entry is derived from a study of blood T cell repertoires in COVID-19 (dated by TCRdb to 2018 to 2021). For the wider study: Samples from collaborators originated in the United States, Italy and Spain and spanned both the acute and convalescent phases of COVID-19. Where HLA class I and class II types were available, the types were taken from metadata supplied by the sample provider, not from assay-based typing. The sample metadata nearly always contained a de-identified subject ID, COVID-19 status, age in years and sex. The dataset comprised deeply sampled blood TCRbeta repertoires from subjects exposed to, actively infected with, or recovered from COVID-19. Samples came from the ongoing ImmuneRACE study (first 160 participants) plus 1,254 subjects from 6 global collaborators. The prospective study material was composed of cDNA or gDNA derived from T cells, B-cell-depleted T cells, or PBMCs. The repertoires were made available in a free public database intended to serve as a resource for research on the immune response to SARS-CoV-2. Study-wide conclusions, independent of this receptor: The quantity of clinical and demographic metadata differed by source and by participant and was supplied without curation.

The immunoSEQ Assay, a bias-controlled multiplex PCR, was used to amplify TCRbeta CDR3 regions from genomic DNA. Per the authors' processing: Nucleated cell counts per sample were estimated from amplification of reference gene primers within the assay. To quantify the absolute abundance of each unique TCRbeta CDR3 rearrangement, sequence reads were collapsed and filtered. For each sample, productive Simpson clonality was calculated as the square root of Simpson's diversity index over productive rearrangements. TCRdb provides this immuneACCESS table in a form limited to in-frame rearrangements. Some clones are lacking; in checked studies, under half of them reflect an unresolved V gene, and why the rest are absent is not known. For V, J and clone size, that table is used; D and trimming come from the DNA. Present in this sample are 66,000 or so clones, about four fifths of which were seen just once. The ten largest account for 8% to 10% of the sample.

Each collaborating institution followed its own protocols to collect whole blood in K2EDTA tubes. For TCRbeta analysis, collaborators shipped samples as frozen whole blood, isolated PBMCs, or DNA extracted from either of those sample types. The clonotype originates from a human donor in a cohort sampled during active COVID-19. Material for sequencing was peripheral blood. Recombination joined TRBV5-4 with TRBJ2-5; 12 nucleotides in the junction match TRBD2. The DNA is as follows: TGTGCCAGCAGCTCACGGAGCCCGACTAGCGGGAGAGAGACCCAGTACTTC. This yields the protein CASSSRSPTSGRETQYF.